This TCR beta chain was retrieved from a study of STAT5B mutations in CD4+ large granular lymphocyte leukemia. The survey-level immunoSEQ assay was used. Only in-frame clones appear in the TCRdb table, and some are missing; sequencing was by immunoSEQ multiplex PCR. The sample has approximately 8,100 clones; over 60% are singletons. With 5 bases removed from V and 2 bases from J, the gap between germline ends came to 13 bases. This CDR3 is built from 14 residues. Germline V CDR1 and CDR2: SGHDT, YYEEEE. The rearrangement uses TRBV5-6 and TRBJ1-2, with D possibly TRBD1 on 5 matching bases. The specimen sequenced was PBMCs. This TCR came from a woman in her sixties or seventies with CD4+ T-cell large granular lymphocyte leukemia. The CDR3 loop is CASREWGVNYGYTF. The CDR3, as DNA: TGTGCCAGCAGGGAATGGGGGGTGAACTATGGCTACACCTTC.